This section outlines one T cell receptor (beta chain) sequence together with its context. Its antigen is currently unknown. This specimen belongs to a study of shared clonotypes between healthy human individuals. Findings and caveats of the study: At large depth, rarefaction still showed sorted-subset sequencing to be incomplete. Generation of non-shared clonotypes was less probable than generation of clonotypes shared by all four donors.

The input for sorted-subset replicate PCRs was around 0.2 ug DNA, tens of thousands of T cell genomes. Sequenced by immunoSEQ multiplex PCR; TCRdb stores in-frame clones only, minus some. Of around 2.3 million clones listed, around 95% are singletons. Those who donated were healthy HIV-negative adults, with no recent acute infections or vaccinations reported. The TCR comes from a man aged 18 to 29 in good health. The sequencing input was naive CD4+ T cells sorted from blood. Subset here: CD45RA+ positively selected.

The CDR3 region is CASSASGGAGTGELFF. CDR3 sequence (DNA): TGTGCCAGTAGCGCCAGCGGGGGGGCGGGCACCGGGGAGCTGTTTTTT. This chain links TRBV19 with TRBJ2-2; 10 nucleotides align to TRBD2. After removal of 6 bases from V and 4 bases from J, the junction contained 8 bases not matched to a gene. The CDR3 loop spans 16 amino acids. Germline CDR1 reads LNHDA; CDR2 reads SQIVND (reference sequence).